This is a list of T cell receptor beta chains from one sample in a study of blood T cell repertoires in COVID-19. Clones were sequenced by immunoSEQ multiplex PCR, and TCRdb holds only the in-frame ones, with some missing. Of 100,000 to 150,000 clones in the sample, about four fifths are singletons; the top ten hold about 15%. Material for sequencing was peripheral blood. Receptor source: a woman in her 50s with acute or convalescent COVID-19. CDR3s include the opening cysteine and the closing phenylalanine or tryptophan. Each record gives: clone size, J gene, D gene, V gene, CDR3 protein, CDR3 DNA. The D gene is left open where the match is weak. The size field is filled for only some rows; it gives once, few, many or a size class.

NA	TRBJ1-1	TRBD1	TRBV3-1/TRBV3-2	CASSQARTGRTEAFF	TGTGCCAGCAGCCAAGCGAGGACAGGGCGCACTGAAGCTTTCTTT
NA	TRBJ1-1	NA	TRBV24-1	CATSVRGGTEAFF	TGTGCCACCAGTGTAAGAGGGGGCACTGAAGCTTTCTTT
once	TRBJ1-2	NA	TRBV7-8	CASSLDLRYYGYTF	TGTGCCAGCAGCTTAGACCTGAGATACTATGGCTACACCTTC
NA	TRBJ2-3	NA	TRBV19	CASSPSPSTDTQYF	TGTGCCAGTAGTCCCTCTCCGAGCACAGATACGCAGTATTTT
NA	TRBJ2-3	TRBD1	TRBV28	CASSFTAGTGGSDTQYF	TGTGCCAGCAGTTTTACAGCCGGGACAGGGGGCTCGGATACGCAGTATTTT
NA	TRBJ1-5	NA	TRBV25-1	CASSSTGNQPQHF	TGTGCCAGCAGTTCAACCGGGAATCAGCCCCAGCATTTT
once	TRBJ1-1	TRBD1	TRBV2	CASRRQGTNTEAFF	TGTGCCAGCAGACGACAGGGGACGAACACTGAAGCTTTCTTT
once	TRBJ2-3	NA	TRBV19	CASSPDKLYTDTQYF	TGTGCCAGTAGCCCGGACAAATTGTACACAGATACGCAGTATTTT
NA	TRBJ1-1	TRBD1	TRBV11-3	CASSLTGGADTEAFF	TGTGCCAGCAGCTTGACAGGGGGCGCAGACACTGAAGCTTTCTTT
NA	TRBJ2-3	TRBD2	TRBV6-1	CASSDLASGGSHSADTQYF	TGTGCCAGCAGTGACCTTGCTAGCGGGGGGTCCCATAGCGCAGATACGCAGTATTTT
NA	TRBJ2-4	NA	TRBV15	CATSIEGRLGSQYF	TGTGCCACCAGCATAGAGGGCAGATTGGGCAGTCAGTACTTC
once	TRBJ2-1	TRBD2	TRBV2	CASSVKETSGGVNEQFF	TGTGCCAGCAGTGTAAAAGAGACTAGCGGGGGGGTAAATGAGCAGTTCTTC
NA	TRBJ2-7	TRBD2	TRBV4-2	CASSQEGAGGLREQYF	TGTGCCAGCAGCCAAGAGGGAGCGGGGGGGCTTAGGGAGCAGTACTTC
NA	TRBJ2-2	NA	TRBV6-2/TRBV6-3	CASSYSEIVGLSTGELFF	TGTGCCAGCAGTTACTCGGAGATCGTGGGACTTAGCACCGGGGAGCTGTTTTTT
NA	TRBJ2-1	NA	TRBV27	CASSLASGIIGNEQFF	TGTGCCAGCAGCCTAGCGTCTGGGATTATCGGCAATGAGCAGTTCTTC
NA	TRBJ1-6	NA	TRBV3-1/TRBV3-2	CASSPGVEGNSPLHF	TGTGCCAGCAGCCCGGGGGTCGAGGGGAATTCACCCCTCCACTTT
NA	TRBJ2-7	NA	TRBV9	CASSVAVSGEQYF	TGTGCCAGCAGCGTAGCGGTCAGCGGGGAGCAGTACTTC
NA	TRBJ1-5	TRBD1	TRBV27	CASSLSVGDRYQPQHF	TGTGCCAGCAGTTTATCGGTTGGGGACAGATATCAGCCCCAGCATTTT
NA	TRBJ1-4	TRBD1	TRBV19	CASTSRGIFEKLFF	TGTGCCAGTACTTCCAGGGGGATTTTTGAAAAACTGTTTTTT
NA	TRBJ1-1	NA	TRBV6-1	CASSERVTFF	TGTGCCAGCAGTGAAAGAGTAACTTTCTTT
NA	TRBJ1-6	TRBD1	TRBV19	CASSDDRGSSYNSPLHF	TGTGCCAGTAGTGACGACAGGGGGAGCTCCTATAATTCACCCCTCCACTTT
NA	TRBJ1-5	TRBD1	TRBV20-1	CSASVGGQGEIQPQHF	TGCAGTGCTAGTGTTGGCGGACAGGGAGAGATTCAGCCCCAGCATTTT
NA	TRBJ1-4	NA	TRBV4-1	CASSPVRGNEKLFF	TGCGCCAGCAGCCCCGTTCGCGGAAATGAAAAACTGTTTTTT
NA	TRBJ2-1	TRBD2	TRBV11-2	CASSRLGGAVSNEQFF	TGTGCCAGCAGCAGACTCGGGGGGGCAGTCTCTAATGAGCAGTTCTTC
NA	TRBJ1-1	NA	TRBV27	CASRPARGNTEAFF	TGTGCCAGCAGGCCAGCCCGGGGGAACACTGAAGCTTTCTTT
NA	TRBJ1-2	TRBD1	TRBV3-1/TRBV3-2	CASSQSDRGILGYTF	TGTGCCAGCAGCCAATCAGACAGGGGAATACTTGGCTACACCTTC
NA	TRBJ1-1	NA	TRBV27	CASSFKGVDRIANTEAFF	TGTGCCAGCAGTTTTAAAGGAGTTGACAGGATAGCGAACACTGAAGCTTTCTTT
NA	TRBJ1-5	NA	TRBV6-6	CASGAGAGLKKQPQHF	TGTGCCAGCGGAGCGGGGGCAGGCCTAAAAAAGCAGCCCCAGCATTTT
NA	TRBJ2-1	NA	TRBV6-5	CATLLQGSYNEQFF	TGTGCCACCCTCCTACAGGGTTCCTACAATGAGCAGTTCTTC
NA	TRBJ1-6	NA	TRBV3-1/TRBV3-2	CASSPRVGAGSYNSPLHF	TGTGCCAGCAGCCCAAGGGTGGGGGCTGGATCCTATAATTCACCCCTCCACTTT
few	TRBJ2-7	TRBD1	TRBV7-9	CASSLTGDSREQYF	TGTGCCAGCAGCCTCACAGGGGATTCACGCGAGCAGTACTTC
NA	TRBJ1-5	NA	TRBV19	CASSIRGYNQPQHF	TGTGCCAGTAGTATTAGGGGTTACAATCAGCCCCAGCATTTT
NA	TRBJ2-3	TRBD1	TRBV19	CASSETGGTSTQYF	TGTGCCAGTAGTGAGACAGGGGGAACAAGTACGCAGTATTTT
NA	TRBJ2-4	NA	TRBV9	CASSVEGAGRGNIQYF	TGTGCCAGCAGCGTAGAGGGAGCCGGCCGGGGAAACATTCAGTACTTC
NA	TRBJ1-2	NA	TRBV28	CASSLGRETYGYTF	TGTGCCAGCAGTTTAGGCAGGGAAACCTATGGCTACACCTTC
NA	TRBJ2-1	TRBD2	TRBV11-3	CASSFSPGLGTSGEQFF	TGTGCCAGCAGCTTTTCACCGGGACTAGGGACTTCCGGTGAGCAGTTCTTC
NA	TRBJ2-1	TRBD1	TRBV9	CASSASGYGQGRNEQFF	TGTGCCAGCAGCGCAAGTGGTTATGGACAGGGCCGAAATGAGCAGTTCTTC
NA	TRBJ2-3	NA	TRBV6-5	CVSSYGLPDTQYF	TGTGTCAGCAGTTACGGACTCCCCGATACGCAGTATTTT
NA	TRBJ1-6	NA	TRBV6-6	CASSPPGQGSPLHF	TGTGCCAGCAGTCCCCCGGGACAAGGGTCACCCCTCCACTTT
few	TRBJ1-2	NA	TRBV12-3/TRBV12-4	CASSLSGYYGYTF	TGTGCCAGCAGTTTGTCGGGGTACTATGGCTACACCTTC